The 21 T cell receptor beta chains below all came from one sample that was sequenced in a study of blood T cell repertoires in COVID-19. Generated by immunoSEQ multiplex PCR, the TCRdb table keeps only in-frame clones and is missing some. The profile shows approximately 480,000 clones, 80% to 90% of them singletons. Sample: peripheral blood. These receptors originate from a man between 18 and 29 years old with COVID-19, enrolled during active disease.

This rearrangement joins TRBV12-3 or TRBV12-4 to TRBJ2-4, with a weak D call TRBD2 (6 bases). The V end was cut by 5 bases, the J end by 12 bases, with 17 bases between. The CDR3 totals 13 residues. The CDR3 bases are TGTGCCAGCAGTCCAACGGGGCGCGGGACTCAGTACTTC. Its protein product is CASSPTGRGTQYF.

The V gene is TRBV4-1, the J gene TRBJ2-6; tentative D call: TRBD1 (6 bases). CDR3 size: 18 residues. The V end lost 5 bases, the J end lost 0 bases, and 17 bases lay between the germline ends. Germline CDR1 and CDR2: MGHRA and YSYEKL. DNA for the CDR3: TGCGCCAGCAGCGGAGGACAGCGGTCCTACTCTGGGGCCAACGTCCTGACTTTC. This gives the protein CASSGGQRSYSGANVLTF.

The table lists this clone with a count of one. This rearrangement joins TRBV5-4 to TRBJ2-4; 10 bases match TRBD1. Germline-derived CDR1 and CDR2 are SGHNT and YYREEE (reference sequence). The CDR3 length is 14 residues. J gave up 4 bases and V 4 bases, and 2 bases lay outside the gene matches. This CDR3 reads CASSQGQGKNIQYF. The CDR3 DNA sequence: TGTGCCAGCAGCCAGGGACAGGGGAAAAACATTCAGTACTTC. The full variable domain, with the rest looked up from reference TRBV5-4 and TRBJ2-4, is ETGVTQSPTHLIKTRGQQVTLRCSSQSGHNTVSWYQQALGQGPQFIFQYYREEENGRGNFPPRFSGLQFPNYSSELNVNALELDDSALYLCASSQGQGKNIQYFGAGTRLSVL.

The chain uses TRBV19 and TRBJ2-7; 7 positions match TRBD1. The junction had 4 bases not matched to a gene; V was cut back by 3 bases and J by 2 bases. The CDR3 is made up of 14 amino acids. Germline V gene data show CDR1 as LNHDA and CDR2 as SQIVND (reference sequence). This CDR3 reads CASSIQDRTYEQYF. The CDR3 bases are TGTGCCAGTAGTATTCAGGACAGGACCTACGAGCAGTACTTC.

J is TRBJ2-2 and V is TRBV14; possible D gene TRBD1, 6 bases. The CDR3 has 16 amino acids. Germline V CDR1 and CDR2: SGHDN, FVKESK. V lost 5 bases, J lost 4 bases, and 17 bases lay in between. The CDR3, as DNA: TGTGCCAGCAGCTCCCGGGACAACTTCTTCACCGGGGAGCTGTTTTTT. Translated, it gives CASSSRDNFFTGELFF.

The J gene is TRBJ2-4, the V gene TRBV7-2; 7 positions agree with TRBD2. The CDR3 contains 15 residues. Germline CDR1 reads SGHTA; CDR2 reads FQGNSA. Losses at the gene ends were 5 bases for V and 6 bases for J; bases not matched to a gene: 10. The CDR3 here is CASSPGGSIPNIQYF. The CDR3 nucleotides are TGTGCCAGCAGCCCAGGCGGGAGTATTCCAAACATTCAGTACTTC.

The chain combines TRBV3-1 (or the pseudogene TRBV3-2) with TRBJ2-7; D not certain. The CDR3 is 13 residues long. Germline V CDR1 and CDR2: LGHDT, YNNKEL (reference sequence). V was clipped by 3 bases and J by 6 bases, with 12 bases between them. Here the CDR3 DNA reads TGTGCCAGCAGCCATTCGGTTGAATCCGAGCAGTACTTC. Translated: CASSHSVESEQYF.

The CDR3 loop reads CASSMWQDFNSPLHF. CDR3 bases: TGTGCCAGTAGTATGTGGCAGGACTTTAATTCACCCCTCCACTTT. The chain employs TRBV19 and TRBJ1-6; D is undetermined. V was trimmed by 3 bases and J by 6 bases, leaving 12 bases between them. Germline values: CDR1 LNHDA, CDR2 SQIVND (reference sequence). This CDR3 comprises 15 residues.

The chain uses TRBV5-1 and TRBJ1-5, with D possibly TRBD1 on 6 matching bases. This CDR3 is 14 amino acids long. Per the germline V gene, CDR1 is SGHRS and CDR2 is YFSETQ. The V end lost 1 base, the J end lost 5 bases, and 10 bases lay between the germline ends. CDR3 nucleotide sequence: TGCGCCAGCAGCTTGCATTCAGGGGATCAGCCCCAGCATTTT. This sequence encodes CASSLHSGDQPQHF. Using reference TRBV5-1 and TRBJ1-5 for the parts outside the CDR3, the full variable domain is KAGVTQTPRYLIKTRGQQVTLSCSPISGHRSVSWYQQTPGQGLQFLFEYFSETQRNKGNFPGRFSGRQFSNSRSEMNVSTLELGDSALYLCASSLHSGDQPQHFGDGTRLSIL.

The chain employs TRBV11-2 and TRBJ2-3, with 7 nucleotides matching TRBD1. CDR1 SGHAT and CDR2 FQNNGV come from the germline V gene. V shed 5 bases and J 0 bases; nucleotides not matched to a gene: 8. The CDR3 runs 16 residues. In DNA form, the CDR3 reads TGTGCCAGCAGCACCTACAGGGGTTCTAGCACAGATACGCAGTATTTT. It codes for CASSTYRGSSTDTQYF.

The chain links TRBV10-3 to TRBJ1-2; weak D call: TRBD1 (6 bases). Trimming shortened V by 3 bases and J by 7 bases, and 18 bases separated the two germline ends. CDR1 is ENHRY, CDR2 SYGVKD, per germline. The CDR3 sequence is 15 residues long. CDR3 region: CAISDGQLFGGGYTF. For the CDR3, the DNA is TGTGCCATCAGTGATGGACAGCTCTTTGGGGGTGGCTACACCTTC.

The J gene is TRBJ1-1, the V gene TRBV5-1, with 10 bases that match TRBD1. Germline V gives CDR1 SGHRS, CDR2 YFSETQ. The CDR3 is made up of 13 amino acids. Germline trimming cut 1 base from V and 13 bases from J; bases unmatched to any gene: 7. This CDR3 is CASSLWTGGFYFF. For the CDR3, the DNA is TGCGCCAGCAGCTTGTGGACAGGGGGATTTTATTTCTTT.

In DNA form, the CDR3 reads TGTGCCACCAGTGGCGGGGGCCTGAATGAAAAACTGTTTTTT. It encodes CATSGGGLNEKLFF. This rearrangement joins TRBV24-1 to TRBJ1-4; possible D gene TRBD1, 6 bases. Looked up from germline, CDR1 is KGHDR and CDR2 is SFDVKD. V was trimmed by 5 bases and J by 5 bases, leaving 11 bases between them. The CDR3 length is 14 residues.

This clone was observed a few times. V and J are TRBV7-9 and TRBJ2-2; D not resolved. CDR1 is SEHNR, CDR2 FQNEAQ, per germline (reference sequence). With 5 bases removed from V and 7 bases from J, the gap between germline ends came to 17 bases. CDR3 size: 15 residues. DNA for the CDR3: TGTGCCAGCAGCCCTCCTATCCTGAGCAACGGGGAGCTGTTTTTT. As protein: CASSPPILSNGELFF.

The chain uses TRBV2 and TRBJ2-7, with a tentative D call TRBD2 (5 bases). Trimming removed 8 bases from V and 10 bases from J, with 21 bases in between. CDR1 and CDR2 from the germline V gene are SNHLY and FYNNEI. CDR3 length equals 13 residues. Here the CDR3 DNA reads TGTGCCAGCCTCACCGACCCTAAGACTAAACAGTACTTC. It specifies CASLTDPKTKQYF.

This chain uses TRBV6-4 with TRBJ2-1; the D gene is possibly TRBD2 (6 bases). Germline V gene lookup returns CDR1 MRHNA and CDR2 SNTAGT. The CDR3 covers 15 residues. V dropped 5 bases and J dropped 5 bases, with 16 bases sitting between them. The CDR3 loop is CASSTEGGWNNEQFF. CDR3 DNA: TGTGCCAGCAGTACTGAGGGAGGCTGGAACAATGAGCAGTTCTTC.

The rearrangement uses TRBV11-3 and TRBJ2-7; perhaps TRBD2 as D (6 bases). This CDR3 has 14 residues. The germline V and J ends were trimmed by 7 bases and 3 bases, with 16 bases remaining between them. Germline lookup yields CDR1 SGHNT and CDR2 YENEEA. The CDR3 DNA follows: TGTGCCAGCACCCCTTCCGGGAGAGTCTACGAGCAGTACTTC. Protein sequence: CASTPSGRVYEQYF.

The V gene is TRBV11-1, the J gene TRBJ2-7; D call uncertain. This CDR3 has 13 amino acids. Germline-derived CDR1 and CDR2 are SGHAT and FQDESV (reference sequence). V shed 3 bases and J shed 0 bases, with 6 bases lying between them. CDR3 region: CASSLLSSYEQYF. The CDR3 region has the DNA TGTGCCAGCAGCTTGCTAAGCTCCTACGAGCAGTACTTC.

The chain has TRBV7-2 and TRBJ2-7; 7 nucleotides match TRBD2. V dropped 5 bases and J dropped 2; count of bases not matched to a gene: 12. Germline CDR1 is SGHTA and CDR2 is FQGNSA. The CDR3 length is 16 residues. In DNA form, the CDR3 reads TGTGCCAGCAGCCCCCGGGGCGGGGGTTATCCCTACGAGCAGTACTTC. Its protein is CASSPRGGGYPYEQYF. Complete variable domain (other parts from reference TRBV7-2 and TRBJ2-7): GAGVSQSPSNKVTEKGKDVELRCDPISGHTALYWYRQSLGQGLEFLIYFQGNSAPDKSGLPSDRFSAERTGGSVSTLTIQRTQQEDSAVYLCASSPRGGGYPYEQYFGPGTRLTVT.

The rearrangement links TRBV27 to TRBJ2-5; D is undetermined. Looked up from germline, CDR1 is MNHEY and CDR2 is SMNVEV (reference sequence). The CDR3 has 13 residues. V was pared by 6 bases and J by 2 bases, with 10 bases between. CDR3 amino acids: CASRSDWQETQYF. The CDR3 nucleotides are TGTGCCAGCAGGTCAGACTGGCAAGAGACCCAGTACTTC.

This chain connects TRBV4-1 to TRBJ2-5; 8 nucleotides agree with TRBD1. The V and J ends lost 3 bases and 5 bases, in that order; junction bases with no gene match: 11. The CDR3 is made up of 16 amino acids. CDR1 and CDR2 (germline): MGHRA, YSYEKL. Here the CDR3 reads CASSQPTGECKETQYF. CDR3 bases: TGCGCCAGCAGCCAGCCGACAGGGGAATGTAAGGAGACCCAGTACTTC.